This T cell receptor beta chain was recovered during a study of early T cells in non-severe SARS-CoV-2 infection. Overall study context: Chains stayed unpaired after sequencing of bulk RNA from unsorted whole blood. Broader study findings: Lookups in VDJdb leaned toward anti-spike CD8 responses and missed private and CD4 specificities.

Only a few counts were recorded for this clonotype. The antigen is unknown. The TCR library protocol attached unique molecular identifiers to the individual cDNA molecules. TCRdb re-analysed the 5' RACE reads in MiXCR, keeping a single row per CDR3 protein. Of some 45,000 distinct CDR3 sequences in the sample, under 9.5% were seen once. V dropped 5 bases and J dropped 6; count of bases not matched to a gene: 12. The CDR3 covers 16 residues. Germline V gene sequence: CDR1 MNHEY, CDR2 SMNVEV (reference sequence). The chain couples TRBV27 to TRBJ2-7; TRBD1 matches at 11 bases. This TCR came from an adult who was a healthcare worker with PCR-confirmed SARS-CoV-2 infection or an uninfected control (not recorded which). Input material: whole blood. The CDR3 sequence: CASSVGAGTGGSEQYF. In DNA form, the CDR3 reads TGTGCCAGCAGTGTAGGTGCTGGGACAGGGGGTTCCGAGCAGTACTTC.